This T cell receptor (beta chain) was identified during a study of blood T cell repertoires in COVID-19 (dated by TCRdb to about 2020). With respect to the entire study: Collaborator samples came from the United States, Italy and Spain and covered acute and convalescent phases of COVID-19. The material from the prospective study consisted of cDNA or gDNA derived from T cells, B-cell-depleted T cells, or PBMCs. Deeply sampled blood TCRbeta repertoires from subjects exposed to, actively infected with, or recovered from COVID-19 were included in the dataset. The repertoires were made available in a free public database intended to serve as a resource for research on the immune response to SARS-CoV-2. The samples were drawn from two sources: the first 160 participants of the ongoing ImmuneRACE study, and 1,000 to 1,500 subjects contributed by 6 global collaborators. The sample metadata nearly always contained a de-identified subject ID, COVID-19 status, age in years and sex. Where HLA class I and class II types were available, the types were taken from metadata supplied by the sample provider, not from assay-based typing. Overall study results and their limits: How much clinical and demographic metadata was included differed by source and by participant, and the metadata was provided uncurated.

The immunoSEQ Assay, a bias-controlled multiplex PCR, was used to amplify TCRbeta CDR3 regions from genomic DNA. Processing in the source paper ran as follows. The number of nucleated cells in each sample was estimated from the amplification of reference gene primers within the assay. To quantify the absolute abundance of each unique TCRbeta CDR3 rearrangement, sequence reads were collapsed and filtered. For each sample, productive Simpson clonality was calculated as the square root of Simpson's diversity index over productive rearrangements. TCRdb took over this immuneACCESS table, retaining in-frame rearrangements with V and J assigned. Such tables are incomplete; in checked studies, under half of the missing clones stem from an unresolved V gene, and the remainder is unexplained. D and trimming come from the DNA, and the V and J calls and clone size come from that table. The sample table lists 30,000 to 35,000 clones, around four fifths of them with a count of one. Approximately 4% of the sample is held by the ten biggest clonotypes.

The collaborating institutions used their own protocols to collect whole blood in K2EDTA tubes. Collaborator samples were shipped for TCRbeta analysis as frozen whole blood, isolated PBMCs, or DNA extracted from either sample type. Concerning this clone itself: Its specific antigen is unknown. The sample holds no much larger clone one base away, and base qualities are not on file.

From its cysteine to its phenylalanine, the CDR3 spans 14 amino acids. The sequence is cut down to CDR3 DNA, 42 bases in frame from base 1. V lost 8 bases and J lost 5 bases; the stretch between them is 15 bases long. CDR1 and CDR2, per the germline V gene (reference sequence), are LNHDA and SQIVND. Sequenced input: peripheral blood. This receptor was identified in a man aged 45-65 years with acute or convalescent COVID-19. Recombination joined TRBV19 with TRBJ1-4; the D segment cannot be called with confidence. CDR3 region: CASGLGRGNEKLFF. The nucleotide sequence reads TGTGCCAGTGGGCTGGGGAGAGGGAATGAAAAACTGTTTTTT.